This TCR beta chain was identified in a study of blood T cell repertoires in COVID-19. On the study more broadly: COVID-19 samples collected from the United States, Italy and Spain covered acute and convalescent phases. T cells, B-cell-depleted T cells, or PBMCs provided the cDNA or gDNA that served as material.

In the original workflow: Reference gene primer amplification gave estimated nucleated cell counts. Assay used: immunoSEQ multiplex PCR; TCRdb lists only in-frame clones, some missing. The V and J calls and clone size were taken over from that table, and D and trimming were inferred from the DNA. This repertoire shows about 84,000 clones, around 83% found once; its top ten account for approximately 37%. Germline assignment: CDR1 MNHEY and CDR2 SVGAGI. The CDR3 runs to 14 residues. Trimming took 6 bases from V and 1 from J; bases not matched to a gene: 5. V is TRBV6-5 and J is TRBJ1-1, with TRBD1 matching 7 bases. Sequencing was done on a sample of peripheral blood. This TCR derives from an elderly man with active or convalescent COVID-19. The CDR3 spells CASRPQGRNTEAFF. The CDR3 DNA sequence: TGTGCCAGCAGGCCACAGGGGAGGAACACTGAAGCTTTCTTT.